This T cell receptor (beta chain) was recovered during a study of cytomegalovirus exposure and HLA in healthy donors. The CDR3 has 13 residues. Trimming took off 6 bases at V and 3 bases at J, with 11 bases between the two ends. Looked up from germline, CDR1 is MNHEY and CDR2 is SVGAGI. In the PCR, 60 Vbeta and 13 Jbeta primers were used. The protocol was immunoSEQ multiplex PCR, while the TCRdb copy is restricted to in-frame clones and leaves out a portion. Of under 300,000 clones in the sample, 84% were seen once. Study observations and caveats: In a later analysis, at a false discovery rate of 0.05, approximately 18,000 TCR beta sequences were associated with HLA alleles. It was taken for granted in presence/absence analyses that sequencing depth across donors was roughly uniform. In a later analysis, an Asian-associated ancestry cluster reportedly showed fewer N-insertions than the 666-donor mean.

This clone has just a few counts. Its target is unknown. The TCR was taken from a woman aged 40-49 years in good health and CMV-seropositive. The V gene is TRBV6-5, the J gene TRBJ1-2; D possibly corresponds to TRBD1 (5 bases). The sample taken for sequencing was PBMCs. Here the CDR3 reads CASRNQGHYGYTF. DNA of the CDR3: TGTGCCAGCAGAAACCAGGGTCACTATGGCTACACCTTC.